Following are 9 T cell receptor beta chains from one sample sequenced in a study of T cells in Graves' hyperthyroidism and ophthalmopathy. RNA transcripts served as the template for amplifying TCR beta CDR3 regions. First-round RT-PCR with HTBI primers amplified the TCR CDR3 region. TCRdb recomputed calls from the multiplex PCR reads with MiXCR, one row per CDR3 protein. The sample yields over 550,000 distinct CDR3 sequences, approximately 16% seen once. The sequencing input was blood. These receptors all come from a woman between 18 and 29 years old with Graves' hyperthyroidism.

The sample holds a few counts of this clonotype. The genes are TRBV4-2 and TRBJ1-3; 10 bases match TRBD1. The CDR3 is 16 residues long. V was clipped by 2 bases and J by 7 bases; unmatched bases: 8. The V gene's germline CDR1 is LGHNA and CDR2 YNFKEQ. The CDR3 DNA reads as TGTGCCAGCAGCCAACGTCGACAGGGGGCAGGGAACACCATATATTTT. Its protein product is CASSQRRQGAGNTIYF.

In its sample, this clonotype was seen a few times. The chain carries TRBV7-9 and TRBJ2-2; 9 nucleotides match TRBD2. CDR1 and CDR2 from the germline V gene are SEHNR and FQNEAQ (reference sequence). The CDR3 loop spans 16 amino acids. V lost 6 bases and J lost 1; bases outside the gene matches: 6. The CDR3 nucleotides read TGTGCCAGCAGAAGCAGCGGGGGGATGAACACCGGGGAGCTGTTTTTT. As protein: CASRSSGGMNTGELFF.

This clonotype appeared a few times. The chain is built from TRBV6-1 and TRBJ2-5, with 11 bases matching TRBD1. Germline V gene lookup returns CDR1 MNHNS and CDR2 SASEGT. With V trimmed by 6 bases and J by 5 bases, 8 bases remained unmatched. The CDR3 sequence is 15 residues long. The CDR3 region is CASSQDRGLRETQYF. CDR3 bases: TGTGCCAGCAGCCAGGACAGGGGGCTCCGGGAGACCCAGTACTTC.

There are many counts of this clonotype. CDR3 sequence (DNA): TGTGCCAGCAGAAGCCGGGACTGGCATGAAAAACTGTTTTTT. It encodes CASRSRDWHEKLFF. The chain joins TRBV12-3 or TRBV12-4 to TRBJ1-4; D might be TRBD1 (5 bases). The length of the CDR3 is 14 residues. V was trimmed by 6 bases and J by 6 bases, leaving 14 bases between them.

This clonotype has a count of ten or more. The CDR3 is CATSTSRGETQYF. The CDR3 DNA is TGTGCCACCTCGACATCCCGGGGGGAGACCCAGTACTTC. The genes are TRBV2 and TRBJ2-5, with a weak D call TRBD2 (6 bases). Per the germline V gene, CDR1 is SNHLY and CDR2 is FYNNEI. The germline V and J ends were trimmed by 10 bases and 5 bases, with 17 bases remaining between them. This CDR3 contains 13 residues.

Only a few counts were recorded for this clonotype. The chain uses TRBV24-1 and TRBJ1-5; no clear D. CDR1 and CDR2 from the germline V gene are KGHDR and SFDVKD. The CDR3 is 15 amino acids. V dropped 7 bases and J dropped 7 bases, with 19 bases sitting between them. CDR3 bases: TGTGCCACCAGCGATGAGGCACACGGGTGGCAGCCCCAGCATTTT. It codes for CATSDEAHGWQPQHF.

The V call is TRBV18, the J call TRBJ1-2, with 10 bases lining up with TRBD1. V lost 4 bases to trimming and J lost 8 bases; unmatched junction nucleotides: 7. Germline lookup yields CDR1 KGHSH and CDR2 LQKENI. CDR3 length: 14 amino acids. Here the CDR3 DNA reads TGTGCCAGCTCACTCGACAGGGGGCGAGTCGGCTACACCTTC. It yields the protein CASSLDRGRVGYTF.

This clonotype was counted at least ten times. This chain joins TRBV5-1 and TRBJ2-3; D ambiguous. V lost 0 bases, J lost 2 bases, and 13 bases lay in between. Germline loops: CDR1 SGHRS, CDR2 YFSETQ. This CDR3 contains 16 residues. CDR3 nucleotide sequence: TGCGCCAGCAGCTTGGCCGGTGGCGGTTACACAGATACGCAGTATTTT. Translating it yields CASSLAGGGYTDTQYF.

J is TRBJ2-2 and V is TRBV7-9; no clear D. With 1 base removed from V and 3 bases from J, the gap between germline ends came to 12 bases. Per germline, CDR1 SEHNR and CDR2 FQNEAQ (reference sequence). CDR3 length: 16 amino acids. CDR3 region: CASSLVGEPDTGELFF. CDR3 DNA: TGTGCCAGCAGCTTAGTTGGGGAACCGGACACCGGGGAGCTGTTTTTT.